These T cell receptor beta chains were read from a single sample in a study of blood T cell repertoires in COVID-19. Measured with immunoSEQ multiplex PCR; TCRdb has only the in-frame clones, and not every one. This table holds 500,000 to 600,000 clones, approximately 91% found once. Sequenced sample: peripheral blood. The receptors originated from a woman in her forties or fifties with COVID-19, enrolled during active disease. The CDR3 runs from the conserved cysteine through the conserved F or W. A D gene is named only where the DNA matches it firmly. Rows give clone size only sometimes, using once, few, many, or a class for an expanded clone.

size: NA; V: TRBV5-1; J: TRBJ1-2; D: TRBD1; DNA: TGCGCCAGCAGGCCAGATTTCGGGACAGCAACATTCTATGGCTACACCTTC; CDR3: CASRPDFGTATFYGYTF
size: once; V: TRBV6-5; J: TRBJ1-1; D: NA; DNA: TGTGCCAGCAGTTACTCGATGTTAGTCTCCTCACAAGCTTTCTTT; CDR3: CASSYSMLVSSQAFF
size: NA; V: TRBV5-4; J: TRBJ2-5; D: NA; DNA: TGTGCCAGCAGCGGAGGGGTGGGGTCGGTAGGCCAAGAGACCCAGTACTTC; CDR3: CASSGGVGSVGQETQYF
size: NA; V: TRBV9; J: TRBJ1-5; D: NA; DNA: TGTGCCAGCAGCGTTTCGAACATTCCTCATCAGCCCCAGCATTTT; CDR3: CASSVSNIPHQPQHF
size: NA; V: TRBV14; J: TRBJ1-1; D: NA; DNA: TGTGCCAGCAGCCTATGGGTGGAGCACACTGAAGCTTTCTTT; CDR3: CASSLWVEHTEAFF
size: NA; V: TRBV19; J: TRBJ1-1; D: NA; DNA: TGTGCCAGTAGTATCTATGCTAACACTGAAGCTTTCTTT; CDR3: CASSIYANTEAFF
size: NA; V: TRBV6-5; J: TRBJ1-4; D: NA; DNA: TGTGCCAGCAGTTACCAGGCGGGAGGGGATGAAAAACTGTTTTTT; CDR3: CASSYQAGGDEKLFF
size: once; V: TRBV19; J: TRBJ2-2; D: TRBD2; DNA: TGTGCCAGTAGTGCCTCTAGCGGGGGGGCCACCGGGGAGCTGTTTTTT; CDR3: CASSASSGGATGELFF
size: NA; V: TRBV24-1; J: TRBJ1-2; D: NA; DNA: TGTGCCACCAGTGATGGCCGGGGTCCTAACTATGGCTACACCTTC; CDR3: CATSDGRGPNYGYTF
size: NA; V: TRBV3-1/TRBV3-2; J: TRBJ2-3; D: NA; DNA: TGTGCCAGCAGCTCTCAGGGTAGAGGCACAGATACGCAGTATTTT; CDR3: CASSSQGRGTDTQYF
size: NA; V: TRBV2; J: TRBJ1-1; D: TRBD1; DNA: TGTGCCAGCTTTGCGAGGACAGGGGGCACTGAAGCTTTCTTT; CDR3: CASFARTGGTEAFF
size: NA; V: TRBV6-5; J: TRBJ1-1; D: TRBD1; DNA: TGTGCCAGCAGGGTAGACAGGGTGAACACTGAAGCTTTCTTT; CDR3: CASRVDRVNTEAFF
size: NA; V: TRBV10-2; J: TRBJ1-3; D: NA; DNA: TGCGCCAGCATCGCACAGGGAACTGGAAACACCATATATTTT; CDR3: CASIAQGTGNTIYF
size: NA; V: TRBV7-2; J: TRBJ2-1; D: TRBD1; DNA: TGTGCCAGCAGCTTTACAGGGGCCTACAATGAGCAGTTCTTC; CDR3: CASSFTGAYNEQFF
size: NA; V: TRBV3-1/TRBV3-2; J: TRBJ2-1; D: TRBD1; DNA: TGTGCCAGCAGCCAAGTGCCGACAGGGGGAAAAATCGAGCAGTTCTTC; CDR3: CASSQVPTGGKIEQFF
size: NA; V: TRBV5-5; J: TRBJ1-5; D: NA; DNA: TGTGCCAGCAGCTTGGACACACGGGGTTTTGGGGTTCAGCCCCAGCATTTT; CDR3: CASSLDTRGFGVQPQHF
size: NA; V: TRBV30; J: TRBJ2-7; D: NA; DNA: TGTGCCTGGAGTGGAGGTACCTACGAGCAGTACTTC; CDR3: CAWSGGTYEQYF
size: NA; V: TRBV2; J: TRBJ1-1; D: TRBD1; DNA: TGTGCCAGCACCGTAGACAGGGCGTTAAACACTGAAGCTTTCTTT; CDR3: CASTVDRALNTEAFF
size: NA; V: TRBV25-1; J: TRBJ2-7; D: NA; DNA: TGTGCCAGCAGTCCCCTGGGAGGACGATCCTACGAGCAGTACTTC; CDR3: CASSPLGGRSYEQYF
size: NA; V: TRBV5-4; J: TRBJ1-6; D: TRBD1; DNA: TGTGCCAGCAGCTGGGACAGGGGTGATTCACCCCTCCACTTT; CDR3: CASSWDRGDSPLHF
size: NA; V: TRBV9; J: TRBJ2-5; D: NA; DNA: TGTGCCAGCAGGGGTACGGGAGAGACCCAGTACTTC; CDR3: CASRGTGETQYF
size: NA; V: TRBV30; J: TRBJ2-1; D: TRBD2; DNA: TGTGCCTGGGGGGCGGGGGTAGTAAATGAGCAGTTCTTC; CDR3: CAWGAGVVNEQFF
size: NA; V: TRBV7-9; J: TRBJ2-1; D: TRBD2; DNA: TGTGCCAGCAGTCCTACTAGCGGGGTCAACAATGAGCAGTTCTTC; CDR3: CASSPTSGVNNEQFF
size: NA; V: TRBV10-3; J: TRBJ2-7; D: NA; DNA: TGTGCCATCAGTGAGTCGTTGTCTGCCGGGGGGCAGTACTTC; CDR3: CAISESLSAGGQYF
size: NA; V: TRBV7-8; J: TRBJ2-3; D: TRBD2; DNA: TGTGCCAGCAGCTTAGATCTAGCGGGAATTACAGATACGCAGTATTTT; CDR3: CASSLDLAGITDTQYF
size: NA; V: TRBV14; J: TRBJ1-1; D: TRBD1; DNA: TGTGCCAGCAGCCAAGGGACAGGGTACACTGAAGCTTTCTTT; CDR3: CASSQGTGYTEAFF
size: NA; V: TRBV5-5; J: TRBJ2-7; D: NA; DNA: TGTGCCAGCAGCTTGCGTCGGGACACCCTCTACGAGCAGTACTTC; CDR3: CASSLRRDTLYEQYF
size: NA; V: TRBV6-5; J: TRBJ1-5; D: TRBD1; DNA: TGTGCCAGCAGTTACTCGGGGACAGGGGGTGGTCAGCCCCAGCATTTT; CDR3: CASSYSGTGGGQPQHF
size: NA; V: TRBV19; J: TRBJ1-1; D: NA; DNA: TGTGCCAGTAGTATACTTCAGGGAGGGGCGGAAGGAGCTTTCTTT; CDR3: CASSILQGGAEGAFF
size: NA; V: TRBV19; J: TRBJ1-4; D: TRBD1; DNA: TGTGCCAGTACTTTGGGACAGGGTAATGAAAAACTGTTTTTT; CDR3: CASTLGQGNEKLFF
size: once; V: TRBV5-6; J: TRBJ1-2; D: NA; DNA: TGTGCCAGCAGCTTTGGGCATTACTATGGCTACACCTTC; CDR3: CASSFGHYYGYTF
size: NA; V: TRBV11-2; J: TRBJ2-3; D: TRBD1; DNA: TGTGCCAGCAGCCCACAGGGGAGTAGCACAGATACGCAGTATTTT; CDR3: CASSPQGSSTDTQYF
size: NA; V: TRBV6-2/TRBV6-3; J: TRBJ2-5; D: TRBD2; DNA: TGTGCCAGCAGTTACACTCCTAGCGGGGGGGCCCGGGCGAGAGAGACCCAGTACTTC; CDR3: CASSYTPSGGARARETQYF
size: NA; V: TRBV5-1; J: TRBJ1-1; D: TRBD1; DNA: TGCGCCAGCAGCCCCAGACAGGGAAACACTGAAGCTTTCTTT; CDR3: CASSPRQGNTEAFF
size: NA; V: TRBV12-5; J: TRBJ1-1; D: NA; DNA: TGTGCTAGTGGGATACATGGAGGGGCTGAAGCTTTCTTT; CDR3: CASGIHGGAEAFF
size: NA; V: TRBV3-1/TRBV3-2; J: TRBJ2-1; D: NA; DNA: TGTGCCAGCAGCCAAGACAGGGTTCAGCAGTTCTTC; CDR3: CASSQDRVQQFF
size: NA; V: TRBV5-1; J: TRBJ1-1; D: TRBD1; DNA: TGCGCCAGCAGCTTGTCGGGACAGGGCACTGAAGCTTTCTTT; CDR3: CASSLSGQGTEAFF
size: NA; V: TRBV11-2; J: TRBJ2-5; D: NA; DNA: TGTGCCAGCAGCTCCTCCTCCGGGGGAGAGACCCAGTACTTC; CDR3: CASSSSSGGETQYF
size: NA; V: TRBV28; J: TRBJ1-2; D: TRBD1; DNA: TGTGCCAGCAGTTTGGTAGGGGGCAATGGCTACACCTTC; CDR3: CASSLVGGNGYTF
size: once; V: TRBV4-2; J: TRBJ1-3; D: TRBD1; DNA: TGTGCCAGCAGCCAAGCGACAGGGAGCTCTGGAAACACCATATATTTT; CDR3: CASSQATGSSGNTIYF
size: NA; V: TRBV6-5; J: TRBJ2-2; D: NA; DNA: TGTGCCAGCAGTCTCGAGGGTCCCGGGGAGCTGTTTTTT; CDR3: CASSLEGPGELFF
size: NA; V: TRBV11-2; J: TRBJ2-7; D: TRBD2; DNA: TGTGCCAGCAGCCAAGCGGGGGCGAGCTCCTACGAGCAGTACTTC; CDR3: CASSQAGASSYEQYF
size: NA; V: TRBV30; J: TRBJ1-2; D: NA; DNA: TGTGCCTGGAGTGCTGGGGCTGACTCCTATGGCTACACCTTC; CDR3: CAWSAGADSYGYTF
size: NA; V: TRBV28; J: TRBJ1-2; D: NA; DNA: TGTGCCAGCAGTTTAGGAGGCGGGAACTATGGCTACACCTTC; CDR3: CASSLGGGNYGYTF
size: NA; V: TRBV7-2; J: TRBJ1-4; D: NA; DNA: TGTGCCAGTAGGGGATCTAATGAAAAACTGTTTTTT; CDR3: CASRGSNEKLFF
size: NA; V: TRBV7-9; J: TRBJ2-7; D: NA; DNA: TGTGCCAGCAGCCCGGGGGGCCAGGGATACGAGCAGTACTTC; CDR3: CASSPGGQGYEQYF
size: NA; V: TRBV9; J: TRBJ2-7; D: NA; DNA: TGTGCCAGCAGCGCAGGGGGGTCCTACGAGCAGTACTTC; CDR3: CASSAGGSYEQYF